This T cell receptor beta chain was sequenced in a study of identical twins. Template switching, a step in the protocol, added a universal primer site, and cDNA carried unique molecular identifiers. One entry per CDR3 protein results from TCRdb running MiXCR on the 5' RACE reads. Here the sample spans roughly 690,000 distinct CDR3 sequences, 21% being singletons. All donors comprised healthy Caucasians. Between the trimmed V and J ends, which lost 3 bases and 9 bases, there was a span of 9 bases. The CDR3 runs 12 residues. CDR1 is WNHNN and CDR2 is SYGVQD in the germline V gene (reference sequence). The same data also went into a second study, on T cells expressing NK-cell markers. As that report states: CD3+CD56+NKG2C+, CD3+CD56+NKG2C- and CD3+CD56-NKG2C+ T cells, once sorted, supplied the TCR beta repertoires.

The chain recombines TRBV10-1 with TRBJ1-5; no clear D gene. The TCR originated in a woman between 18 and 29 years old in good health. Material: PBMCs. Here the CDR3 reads CASSDPGMPQHF. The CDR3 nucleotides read TGCGCCAGCAGTGACCCAGGCATGCCCCAGCATTTT.